The 3 T cell receptor beta chains below were found in one sample sequenced in a study of blood T cell repertoires in COVID-19. Clones were read by immunoSEQ multiplex PCR, and TCRdb kept only the in-frame ones, dropping some. This table has a few hundred thousand clones, roughly 86% appearing once. The material sequenced was peripheral blood. Receptor source: a woman aged 50 to 60 who had recovered from COVID-19.

This clone was picked up one time. The V gene is TRBV30, the J gene TRBJ1-5, with a tentative D call TRBD1 (6 bases). CDR1 GTSNPN and CDR2 SVGIG come from the germline V gene (reference sequence). V lost 1 base and J 6 bases, leaving 13 bases between the germline ends. CDR3 length: 14 residues. CDR3 DNA: TGTGCCTGGAGTGGAGGGGGGGGAGGTCAGCCCCAGCATTTT. Its translation is CAWSGGGGGQPQHF. The full variable domain, rest sourced from reference TRBV30 and TRBJ1-5, is SQTIHQWPATLVQPVGSPLSLECTVEGTSNPNLYWYRQAAGRGLQLLFYSVGIGQISSEVPQNLSASRPQDRQFILSSKKLLLSDSGFYLCAWSGGGGGQPQHFGDGTRLSIL.

This clone occurred a few times. This chain links TRBV11-2 with TRBJ1-5, with a possible D match to TRBD1 (6 bases). V was shortened by 1 base and J by 9 bases, with 13 bases between the two germline ends. The CDR3 consists of 14 residues. Germline V lookup: CDR1 SGHAT, CDR2 FQNNGV. CDR3 in amino acids: CASSLARGGGPQHF. The CDR3 DNA reads TGTGCCAGCAGCTTAGCCAGGGGCGGGGGGCCCCAGCATTTT.

This clone was recorded only once. The rearrangement joins TRBV28 to TRBJ1-2; D is unclear. The germline V gene encodes CDR1 MDHEN and CDR2 SYDVKM. Trimming took off 5 bases at V and 8 bases at J, with 12 bases between the two ends. The CDR3 is 12 amino acids. CDR3 in amino acids: CASSATRRGYTF. Written as DNA, the CDR3 is TGTGCCAGCAGTGCGACTCGGCGCGGCTACACCTTC.